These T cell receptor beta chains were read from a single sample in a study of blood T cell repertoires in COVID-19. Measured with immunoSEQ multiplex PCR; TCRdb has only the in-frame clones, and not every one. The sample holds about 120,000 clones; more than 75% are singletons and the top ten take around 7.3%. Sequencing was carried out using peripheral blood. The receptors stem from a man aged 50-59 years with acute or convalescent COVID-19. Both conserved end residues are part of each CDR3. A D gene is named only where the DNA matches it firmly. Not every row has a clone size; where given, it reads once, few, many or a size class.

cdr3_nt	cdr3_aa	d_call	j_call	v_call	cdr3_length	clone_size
TGTGCCAGCAGCTTAGCGGGTTTGACTAGCAGCACCTACAATGAGCAGTTCTTC	CASSLAGLTSSTYNEQFF	TRBD2	TRBJ2-1	TRBV7-9	18	-
TGTGCCAGCCAGCCCGGGATGGGCTACGAGCAGTACTTC	CASQPGMGYEQYF	-	TRBJ2-7	TRBV25-1	13	few
TGTGCCAGCAGCAACCAGGGACTAGCGGGAGGTCACAATGAGCAGTTCTTC	CASSNQGLAGGHNEQFF	TRBD2	TRBJ2-1	TRBV7-9	17	-
TGCGCCAGCAGCTTGTTGGGACTTGTGGGGCAAGAGACCCAGTACTTC	CASSLLGLVGQETQYF	-	TRBJ2-5	TRBV5-1	16	-
TGTGCCATCACCTTCGACAGGTCCTATGGCTACACCTTC	CAITFDRSYGYTF	-	TRBJ1-2	TRBV10-3	13	-
TGTGCCAGCAGCTTAGGGCAGGGCCGATTCTATGGCTACACCTTC	CASSLGQGRFYGYTF	-	TRBJ1-2	TRBV11-2	15	few
TGCAGTGCTAGTTCCAGGGGAGACACCATATATTTT	CSASSRGDTIYF	-	TRBJ1-3	TRBV20-1	12	-
TGTGCCAGCAGTCACTGGGGGGTGGACACTGAAGCTTTCTTT	CASSHWGVDTEAFF	-	TRBJ1-1	TRBV6-5	14	-
TGTGCCAGCAGCTTGTCGCGGGCAGGGGGAGACGGTAATTCACCCCTCCACTTT	CASSLSRAGGDGNSPLHF	TRBD1	TRBJ1-6	TRBV5-4	18	-
TGTGCCAGCAGTCTCGGACAGTATGGCTACACCTTC	CASSLGQYGYTF	-	TRBJ1-2	TRBV28	12	-
TGTGCCAGCAGTTCGGTTGAGGCGGGGGCCAACGTCCTGACTTTC	CASSSVEAGANVLTF	-	TRBJ2-6	TRBV28	15	-
TGTGCCAGCAATTTCATGGGAGGAGGAGCCGGGGAGCTGTTTTTT	CASNFMGGGAGELFF	-	TRBJ2-2	TRBV6-5	15	-
TGTGCCACCAGTGATTCTCAGGCGTTCACAGATACGCAGTATTTT	CATSDSQAFTDTQYF	-	TRBJ2-3	TRBV24-1	15	-
TGTGCCAGCAGTTACTACGGAGGTAATGAAAAACTGTTTTTT	CASSYYGGNEKLFF	-	TRBJ1-4	TRBV27	14	-